The rows below give T cell receptor beta chains drawn from one sample of a study of vaccination and CD4 T cells after COVID-19. One entry per CDR3 protein, called by TCRdb with MiXCR from the PCR reads. In the table there are 25,000 to 30,000 distinct CDR3 sequences, 51% of which are singletons. The specimen was CD4+ T cells from blood, collected about 7 months after SARS-CoV-2 vaccination. These receptors all stem from a human donor who had recovered from COVID-19. Both conserved end residues are part of each CDR3. The order of the fields is clone size, V gene, J gene, D gene, CDR3 protein, CDR3 DNA. A D gene is named only where the DNA matches it firmly. The size entry is marked missing in some rows and otherwise reads once, few, many or a size class.

few,TRBV20-1,TRBJ2-5,-,CSAQLDRETQYF,TGCAGTGCCCAATTGGATCGGGAGACCCAGTACTTC
once,TRBV7-3,TRBJ2-3,-,CASSPRGTEAQYF,TGTGCCAGCAGCCCCCGGGGGACGGAGGCGCAGTATTTT
few,TRBV15,TRBJ2-1,TRBD2,CATSRHGGRGPYNEQFF,TGTGCCACCAGCAGGCACGGGGGGAGGGGCCCCTACAATGAGCAGTTCTTC
-,TRBV5-1,TRBJ1-2,TRBD1,CASSEPGQGRSSYTF,TGCGCCAGCAGCGAACCGGGACAGGGACGATCTAGCTACACCTTC
-,TRBV27,TRBJ2-7,TRBD1,CASSLDRFYEQYF,TGTGCCAGCAGTTTGGACAGGTTCTACGAGCAGTACTTC
-,TRBV5-1,TRBJ1-1,-,CASSFGRGTEAFF,TGCGCCAGCAGCTTCGGGAGGGGCACTGAAGCTTTCTTT
-,TRBV21-1,TRBJ2-1,-,CASSKLSLAGTSYNEQFF,TGTGCCAGCAGCAAATTATCTCTAGCGGGAACCTCCTACAATGAGCAGTTCTTC
-,TRBV10-3,TRBJ1-5,TRBD1,CAINRQGGAQPQHF,TGTGCCATCAACCGACAGGGAGGCGCCCAGCCCCAGCATTTT
-,TRBV7-8,TRBJ2-7,TRBD1,CASSYRDRDFYEQYF,TGTGCCAGCAGCTACCGGGACAGGGATTTCTACGAGCAGTACTTC
few,TRBV28,TRBJ2-2,-,CASSLFGTGELFF,TGTGCCAGCAGTTTATTCGGCACCGGGGAGCTGTTTTTT
few,TRBV19,TRBJ2-7,TRBD2,CASRTSGSSYEQYF,TGTGCCAGTAGGACTAGCGGGAGCTCCTACGAGCAGTACTTC
few,TRBV20-1,TRBJ1-2,-,CSASEPGTLSYGYTF,TGCAGTGCTAGTGAGCCCGGGACTCTTAGCTATGGCTACACCTTC
-,TRBV19,TRBJ1-2,-,CASSIPGYYGYTF,TGTGCCAGTAGTATACCAGGGTACTATGGCTACACCTTC
few,TRBV11-3,TRBJ2-5,-,CASSPRQGGTQYF,TGTGCCAGCAGCCCCCGGCAGGGTGGGACCCAGTACTTC
-,TRBV28,TRBJ2-3,TRBD1,CASSLSLRQGGIDTQYF,TGTGCCAGCAGTTTATCCCTTAGACAGGGGGGGATAGATACGCAGTATTTT
-,TRBV11-1,TRBJ2-3,-,CASSYVQGQGQYF,TGTGCCAGCAGCTACGTCCAAGGTCAGGGGCAGTATTTT
-,TRBV2,TRBJ2-3,-,CASSEQQTDTQYF,TGTGCCAGCAGTGAACAGCAGACAGATACGCAGTATTTT
few,TRBV6-5,TRBJ2-5,-,CASSYSTDLMAETQYF,TGTGCCAGCAGTTACTCCACGGACTTGATGGCGGAGACCCAGTACTTC
few,TRBV27,TRBJ2-7,TRBD2,CASRASTSFHYEQYF,TGTGCCAGCAGGGCGTCGACTAGCTTCCACTACGAGCAGTACTTC
-,TRBV20-1,TRBJ1-4,TRBD1,CSAPRTGNVANEKLFF,TGCAGTGCTCCCCGGACAGGGAATGTCGCTAATGAAAAACTGTTTTTT
few,TRBV7-9,TRBJ1-1,-,CASSLSWAANTEAFF,TGTGCCAGCAGCTTAAGCTGGGCAGCGAACACTGAAGCTTTCTTT
-,TRBV19,TRBJ2-7,-,CASSISWGQEQYF,TGTGCCAGTAGTATCAGTTGGGGTCAAGAGCAGTACTTC
-,TRBV7-3,TRBJ2-2,-,CASSPPGDGELFF,TGTGCCAGCAGCCCTCCGGGAGACGGGGAGCTGTTTTTT
-,TRBV10-3,TRBJ2-7,-,CAISGYGTYEQYF,TGTGCCATCAGTGGGTACGGGACCTACGAGCAGTACTTC
few,TRBV6-1,TRBJ1-5,-,CASGGNQPQHF,TGTGCCTCCGGCGGCAATCAGCCCCAGCATTTT
-,TRBV10-1,TRBJ2-3,TRBD2,CASSGGAGVQDTQYF,TGCGCCAGCAGTGGGGGAGCGGGGGTTCAAGATACGCAGTATTTT
once,TRBV6-5,TRBJ1-6,-,CASSYSRDDNSPLHF,TGTGCCAGCAGTTACTCCCGGGACGATAATTCACCCCTCCACTTT